Listed below are T cell receptor beta chains from one sample, sequenced in a study of blood T cell repertoires in COVID-19. Here immunoSEQ multiplex PCR was the method, and the copy in TCRdb shows in-frame clones only, minus some. In the table there are 200,000 to 250,000 clones, more than 75% of which are singletons. The sequencing input was peripheral blood. These receptors came from a woman aged 25 to 39 who had recovered from COVID-19. CDR3s include the opening cysteine and the closing phenylalanine or tryptophan. Fields, in order: D gene, clone size, J gene, V gene, CDR3 DNA, CDR3 protein. The D gene is left open where the match is weak. Expanded clones are given a class, and other clones once, few, many or no size at all.

>TRBD1|-|TRBJ1-1|TRBV10-2
TGCGCCAGCAGAGGGGGCGCGGGGACTGAAGCTTTCTTT
CASRGGAGTEAFF
>-|-|TRBJ1-1|TRBV10-2
TGCGCCAGCAGTGATACCGGGAGCACCCCATGGAACACTGAAGCTTTCTTT
CASSDTGSTPWNTEAFF
>TRBD2|-|TRBJ2-7|TRBV6-1
TGTGCCAGCAGACTTAGCGGGGCGGCTTCCTACGAGCAGTACTTC
CASRLSGAASYEQYF
>-|-|TRBJ2-2|TRBV7-9
TGTGCCAGCAGACTAGTTGTAGCGGCCCTTGGCACCGGGGAGCTGTTTTTT
CASRLVVAALGTGELFF
>-|-|TRBJ2-3|TRBV5-1
TGCGCCAGCAGCGAAAACCAGGGGGGCGAGGGAGATACGCAGTATTTT
CASSENQGGEGDTQYF
>TRBD1|-|TRBJ2-1|TRBV11-2
TGTGCCAGCAGCTTAGGACAGGGGCCTTACAATGAGCAGTTCTTC
CASSLGQGPYNEQFF
>TRBD1|-|TRBJ2-7|TRBV2
TGTGCCAGCAGTGTGACAGGGGCCCCCTACGAGCAGTACTTC
CASSVTGAPYEQYF
>-|-|TRBJ1-6|TRBV6-1
TGTGCCAGCAGTGAAGCGTTGGGGGGGCTGGTTTCACCCCTCCACTTT
CASSEALGGLVSPLHF
>-|few|TRBJ2-3|TRBV7-6
TGTGCCAGCAGCGCTGTAAAGGGGTCCTACACAGATACGCAGTATTTT
CASSAVKGSYTDTQYF
>-|few|TRBJ2-2|TRBV5-6
TGTGCCAGCAGCTCCACAGGCGGGGAGCTGTTTTTT
CASSSTGGELFF
>TRBD1|-|TRBJ1-6|TRBV2
TGTGCCAGCAGTGATCGGGACAGGGGACCCCTCCACTTT
CASSDRDRGPLHF
>TRBD1|once|TRBJ2-7|TRBV27
TGTGCCAGCAGGCGACAGGGAAACTACGAGCAGTACTTC
CASRRQGNYEQYF
>TRBD2|once|TRBJ2-3|TRBV19
TGTGCCAGTAGTAACAAGCGGGGATCTAGCACAGATACGCAGTATTTT
CASSNKRGSSTDTQYF
>-|-|TRBJ2-1|TRBV19
TGTGCCAGTAGTACCTCAATATCCACAGGGTCCTACAATGAGCAGTTCTTC
CASSTSISTGSYNEQFF
>TRBD1|-|TRBJ2-3|TRBV5-1
TGCGCCAGCAGCTTGGTCCCAACAGGGGCTGGCACAGATACGCAGTATTTT
CASSLVPTGAGTDTQYF
>-|-|TRBJ1-1|TRBV10-3
TGTGCCATCAGTGAGTATAGCCAAAAAGCTTTCTTT
CAISEYSQKAFF
>-|-|TRBJ2-7|TRBV3-1/TRBV3-2
TGTGCCAGCAGCCAATTGAGCTCCTACGAGCAGTACTTC
CASSQLSSYEQYF